Each of the 11 T cell receptor beta chains below was sequenced from the same sample in a study of blood T cell repertoires in COVID-19. This table comes from immunoSEQ multiplex PCR, and its TCRdb copy is limited to in-frame clones, with some not included. Among approximately 240,000 clones listed, 82% were seen once. The sample was peripheral blood. All receptors come from a woman aged 80 or older with active or convalescent COVID-19.

The J gene is TRBJ1-2, the V gene TRBV2; D may be TRBD1 (6 bases). Trimming took 7 bases from V and 7 from J, leaving 19 bases between them. This CDR3 region has 14 residues. In germline, CDR1 is SNHLY, CDR2 FYNNEI. The CDR3 DNA is TGTGCCAGCACCCAAGAGCAGAGGGGGGGTGGCTACACCTTC. It yields the protein CASTQEQRGGGYTF.

V gene TRBV7-8 combines with J gene TRBJ2-7, with D possibly being TRBD1 (5 bases). Germline V gives CDR1 SGHVS, CDR2 FQNEAQ. Trimming pared 1 base from V and 2 bases from J, leaving 12 bases between. This CDR3 contains 15 residues. DNA for the CDR3: TGTGCCAGCAGCTTAGTTTGGGGCAGCCCCTACGAGCAGTACTTC. Protein: CASSLVWGSPYEQYF. Complete variable domain (other parts from reference TRBV7-8 and TRBJ2-7): GAGVSQSPRYKVAKRGQDVALRCDPISGHVSLFWYQQALGQGPEFLTYFQNEAQLDKSGLPSDRFFAERPEGSVSTLKIQRTQQEDSAVYLCASSLVWGSPYEQYFGPGTRLTVT.

This clone was detected many times. V gene TRBV20-1 combines with J gene TRBJ1-6, with no clear D. With 3 bases removed from V and 5 bases from J, the gap between germline ends came to 14 bases. The CDR3 loop spans 15 amino acids. Per germline, CDR1 DFQATT and CDR2 SNEGSKA (reference sequence). CDR3 coding DNA: TGCAGTGCTAGTGGGCAGGTTCGAAATAATTCACCCCTCCACTTT. As protein: CSASGQVRNNSPLHF.

The chain is built from TRBV4-1 and TRBJ2-5, with TRBD2 matching 9 bases. The germline CDR1 and CDR2 sequences are MGHRA and YSYEKL. This CDR3 is 15 amino acids long. V was clipped by 4 bases and J by 3 bases; unmatched bases: 6. As DNA, the CDR3 is TGCGCCAGCAGCCTTAGCGGGGGCCCAGAAGAGACCCAGTACTTC. It is translated as CASSLSGGPEETQYF.

This clone turned up a few times. V is TRBV28 and J is TRBJ1-5, with TRBD1 matching 7 bases. This CDR3 region has 14 residues. The germline CDR1 and CDR2 sequences are MDHEN and SYDVKM. The junction had 9 bases not matched to a gene; V was cut back by 7 bases and J by 6 bases. The CDR3 bases are TGTGCCAGCAACATTCCAGGGGGAAGTCAGCCCCAGCATTTT. It translates to CASNIPGGSQPQHF.

V usage is TRBV24-1 and J usage is TRBJ2-5; 14 bases align to TRBD2. In germline, CDR1 is KGHDR, CDR2 SFDVKD. This CDR3 comprises 16 residues. Trimming removed 4 bases from V and 6 bases from J; junction bases left unmatched: 6. This CDR3 reads CATSEAGLAGVQTQYF. As DNA, the CDR3 is TGTGCCACCAGTGAGGCGGGACTAGCGGGAGTCCAGACCCAGTACTTC.

The sample holds many counts of this clone. The chain links TRBV3-1 (or the pseudogene TRBV3-2) to TRBJ2-6, with TRBD2 as a possible D gene (6 bases). This CDR3 contains 17 residues. With 4 bases removed from V and 1 base from J, the gap between germline ends came to 14 bases. Germline CDR1 is LGHDT and CDR2 is YNNKEL (reference sequence). DNA for the CDR3: TGTGCCAGCAGCCTGGTCGGGGGTTGGTCTGGGGCCAACGTCCTGACTTTC. Translating gives CASSLVGGWSGANVLTF.

J is TRBJ2-3 and V is TRBV14; 13 bases fit TRBD2. The CDR3 consists of 15 residues. V lost 4 bases, J lost 7 bases, and 5 bases stayed unmatched. Germline V gene sequence: CDR1 SGHDN, CDR2 FVKESK. CDR3 protein: CASSPGTSGANTQYF. The CDR3 DNA follows: TGTGCCAGCAGCCCCGGGACTAGCGGGGCGAATACGCAGTATTTT. The full variable domain, its missing parts supplied by reference TRBV14 and TRBJ2-3, is EAGVTQFPSHSVIEKGQTVTLRCDPISGHDNLYWYRRVMGKEIKFLLHFVKESKQDESGMPNNRFLAERTGGTYSTLKVQPAELEDSGVYFCASSPGTSGANTQYFGPGTRLTVL.

The gene calls are TRBV5-1 and TRBJ1-3; 7 nucleotides line up with TRBD1. The germline gives CDR1 SGHRS, CDR2 YFSETQ. The CDR3 runs 16 residues. Germline trimming cut 0 bases from V and 2 bases from J; bases unmatched to any gene: 5. Here the CDR3 reads CASSLAGQSTGNTIYF. CDR3 nucleotide sequence: TGCGCCAGCAGCTTGGCGGGACAGTCCACTGGAAACACCATATATTTT.

The chain recombines TRBV5-6 with TRBJ2-7; 14 positions agree with TRBD2. CDR3 size: 18 residues. V lost 3 bases, J lost 4 bases, and 12 bases stayed unmatched. Germline loops: CDR1 SGHDT, CDR2 YYEEEE. CDR3 nucleotides: TGTGCCAGCAGCTGGGGGACTAGCGGGAGTTTGTTCCTTTACGAGCAGTACTTC. Translation: CASSWGTSGSLFLYEQYF.

V and J are TRBV27 and TRBJ2-7; 8 bases line up with TRBD1. The germline V gene has CDR1 MNHEY and CDR2 SMNVEV (reference sequence). The CDR3 is 14 residues long. Losses at the gene ends were 0 bases for V and 6 bases for J; bases not matched to a gene: 4. The CDR3: CASSLSAGGAEQYF. As DNA, the CDR3 is TGTGCCAGCAGTTTATCGGCAGGGGGCGCCGAGCAGTACTTC.